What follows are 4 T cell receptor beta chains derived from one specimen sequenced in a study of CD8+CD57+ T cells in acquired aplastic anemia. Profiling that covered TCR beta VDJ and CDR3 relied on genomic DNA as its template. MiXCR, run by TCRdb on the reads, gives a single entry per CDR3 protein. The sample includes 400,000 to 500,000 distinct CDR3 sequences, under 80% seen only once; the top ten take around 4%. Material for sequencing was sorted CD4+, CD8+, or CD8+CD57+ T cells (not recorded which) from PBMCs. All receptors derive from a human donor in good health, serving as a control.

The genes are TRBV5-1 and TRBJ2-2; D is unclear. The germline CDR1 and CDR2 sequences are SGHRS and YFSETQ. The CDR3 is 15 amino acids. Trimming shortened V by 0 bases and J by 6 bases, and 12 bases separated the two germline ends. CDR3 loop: CASSLALGCSGELFF. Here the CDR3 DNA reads TGCGCCAGCAGCTTGGCGCTTGGGTGCTCCGGGGAGCTGTTTTTT.

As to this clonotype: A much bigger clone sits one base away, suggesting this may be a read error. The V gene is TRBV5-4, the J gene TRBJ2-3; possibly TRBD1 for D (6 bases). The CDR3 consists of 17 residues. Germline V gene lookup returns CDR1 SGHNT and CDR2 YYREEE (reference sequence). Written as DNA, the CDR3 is TGCGCCAGCAGCAGTTCGGGACACCCCGCCGCTGGAGATACGCAGTATTTT. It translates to CASSSSGHPAAGDTQYF.

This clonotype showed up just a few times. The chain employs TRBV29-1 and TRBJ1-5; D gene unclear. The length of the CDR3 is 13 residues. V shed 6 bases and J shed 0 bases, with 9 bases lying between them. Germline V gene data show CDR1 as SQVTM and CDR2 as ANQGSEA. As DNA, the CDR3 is TGCAGCGTAGCCCGCGGTAGCAATCAGCCCCAGCATTTT. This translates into CSVARGSNQPQHF.

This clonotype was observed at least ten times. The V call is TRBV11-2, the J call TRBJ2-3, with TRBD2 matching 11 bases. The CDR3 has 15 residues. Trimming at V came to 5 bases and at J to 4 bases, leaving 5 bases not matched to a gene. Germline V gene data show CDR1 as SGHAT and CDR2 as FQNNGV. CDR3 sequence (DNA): TGTGCCAGCAGCAAGACTAGCGGGGTCCCAGATACGCAGTATTTT. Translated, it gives CASSKTSGVPDTQYF.